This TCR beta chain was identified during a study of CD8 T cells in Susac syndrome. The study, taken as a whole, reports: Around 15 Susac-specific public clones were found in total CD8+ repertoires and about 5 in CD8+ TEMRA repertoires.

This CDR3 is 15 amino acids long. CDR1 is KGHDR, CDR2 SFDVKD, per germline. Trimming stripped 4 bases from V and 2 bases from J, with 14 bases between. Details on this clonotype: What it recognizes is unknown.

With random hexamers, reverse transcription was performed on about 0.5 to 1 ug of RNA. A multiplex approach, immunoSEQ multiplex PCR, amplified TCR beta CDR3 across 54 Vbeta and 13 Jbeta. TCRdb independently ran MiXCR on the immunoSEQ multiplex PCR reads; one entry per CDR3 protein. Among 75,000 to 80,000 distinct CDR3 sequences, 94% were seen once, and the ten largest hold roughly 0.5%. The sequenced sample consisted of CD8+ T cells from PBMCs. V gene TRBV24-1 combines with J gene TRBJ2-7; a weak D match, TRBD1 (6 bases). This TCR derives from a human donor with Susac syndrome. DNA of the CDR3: TGTGCCACCAGTGACTACCGGGACACTGCCTACGAGCAGTACTTC. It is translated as CATSDYRDTAYEQYF.